Following are 21 T cell receptor beta chains from one sample sequenced in a study of T cell clonality in common variable immunodeficiency. The data were produced by immunoSEQ multiplex PCR, yet TCRdb's version contains in-frame clones alone and is incomplete. The sample was found to contain roughly 40,000 clones, and every one recurs. Sequencing was done on a sample of peripheral blood mononuclear cells. The receptors were gathered from a person aged 18 to 70 in good health.

This clone was observed at least ten times. The CDR3 is cut off 3 residues early in the read; its end comes from the germline J gene. V and J are TRBV19 and TRBJ2-5; 7 bases match TRBD2. The CDR3 is 16 residues long. Germline trimming cut 6 bases from V and 1 base from J; bases unmatched to any gene: 11. Germline V gives CDR1 LNHDA, CDR2 SQIVND (reference sequence). The covered CDR3 bases are TGTGCCAGTAGCCCGAGGGGCGGGGGATCCCAAGAGACC. Translation gives CASSPRGGGSQET. The full-length CDR3 reads as CASSPRGGGSQETQYF.

This clone was recorded many times. The CDR3 end falls 3 residues outside the read, so it is completed with the germline J gene. The chain carries TRBV23-1 and TRBJ1-2; 8 positions agree with TRBD1. TRBV23-1 is an ORF; its function is uncertain. The CDR3 runs to 16 residues. The trim removed 1 base at V and 3 bases at J, leaving 7 bases unmatched. The DNA read from the CDR3 is TGCGCCAGCAGTCAATTTCAGGGGGCGGCGGACTATGGC. It encodes CASSQFQGAADYG. The whole CDR3 protein reads CASSQFQGAADYGYTF.

In its sample, this clone was seen many times. The read is 3 residues too short to cover the CDR3 end, so that end is filled in from the germline J gene. The chain joins TRBV20-1 to TRBJ2-3; 9 bases are a match to TRBD2. V shed 5 bases, J shed 3 bases, and the junction held 9 bases outside the gene matches. The V gene's germline CDR1 is DFQATT and CDR2 SNEGSKA (reference sequence). The CDR3 extends over 15 amino acids. CDR3 bases read: TGCAGTGCTCTGGACTTTAGCGGGAGAACAGATACG. This translates into CSALDFSGRTDT. The full CDR3 is CSALDFSGRTDTQYF.

With respect to this clone: The read is 3 residues too short to cover the CDR3 end, so that end is filled in from the germline J gene. The chain joins TRBV5-3 to TRBJ1-5, with TRBD1 matching 7 bases. TRBV5-3 is an ORF, and what it does is uncertain. After removal of 3 bases from V and 3 bases from J, the junction contained 3 bases not matched to a gene. The CDR3 runs 14 residues. The sequenced part of the CDR3 DNA is TGTGCCAGAAGCTGGGGACAGATCAATCAGCCC. It yields the protein CARSWGQINQP. The CDR3 in its entirety is CARSWGQINQPQHF.

In this sample, this clone turned up many times. The read ends 3 residues before the CDR3 terminus; that terminus is restored from the germline J gene. The chain couples TRBV19 to TRBJ1-1; D is possibly TRBD1 (6 bases). CDR3 length: 15 amino acids. V was cut by 2 bases and J by 6 bases, with 16 bases left in between. Germline V CDR1 and CDR2: LNHDA, SQIVND (reference sequence). This chain's CDR3 is CASSIRGGGIAEAFF. Incomplete CDR3 DNA: TGTGCCAGTAGTATAAGGGGGGGCGGGATCGCTGAA.

This clone was seen ten or more times. From the germline J gene comes the end of the CDR3, since the read stops 3 residues before it. This chain uses TRBV5-1 with TRBJ2-1; D ambiguous. The CDR3 has 12 residues. Trimming removed 5 bases at V and 3 bases at J, with 6 bases between. Germline CDR1 SGHRS, CDR2 YFSETQ. Partial CDR3 DNA: TGCGCCAGCAGGGGCAGCTACAATGAG. It encodes CASRGSYNE. The full CDR3 is CASRGSYNEQFF.

This clone was counted many times. The CDR3 is CASRRSDNSPLHF. CDR3 DNA (partial): TGCGCCAGCAGGCGGAGCGATAATTCACCC. This chain joins TRBV5-1 and TRBJ1-6; no definite D call. The CDR3 end falls 3 residues outside the read, so it is completed with the germline J gene. Germline assignment: CDR1 SGHRS and CDR2 YFSETQ. V was cut by 5 bases and J by 5 bases, with 8 bases left in between. The CDR3 loop spans 13 amino acids.

Concerning this clone itself: Additional DNA sequences in this sample encode the identical CDR3. CDR3 sequence: CASTLGVFNSGNTIYF. The sequenced CDR3 bases are TGTGCCAGTACCCTAGGGGTCTTCAACTCTGGAAACACC. The V gene is TRBV19, the J gene TRBJ1-3; tentatively, D is TRBD1 (5 bases). The read comes to an end 3 residues before the CDR3 does, leaving the germline J gene to fill in the end. V was shortened by 7 bases and J by 0 bases, with 16 bases between the two germline ends. CDR1 and CDR2 from the germline V gene are LNHDA and SQIVND (reference sequence). The CDR3 sequence is 16 residues long.

This clone was recorded many times. The CDR3: CASSIAGQGETQYF. The covered CDR3 bases are TGTGCCAGTAGTATAGCGGGGCAGGGGGAGACC. This chain connects TRBV19 to TRBJ2-5, with D maybe TRBD1 (6 bases). Sequencing ends 3 residues short of the CDR3 end; the germline J gene provides the rest. Trimming took 1 base from V and 5 from J, leaving 11 bases between them. This CDR3 is built from 14 residues. Per the germline V gene, CDR1 is LNHDA and CDR2 is SQIVND (reference sequence).

This clone appeared many times. Read coverage stops 3 residues before the CDR3 terminus; the germline J gene supplies the remainder. This chain connects TRBV19 to TRBJ2-1; 12 nucleotides match TRBD2. V gave up 4 bases and J gave up 4 bases; unmatched junction bases: 14. The CDR3 loop spans 19 amino acids. Germline CDR1 and CDR2: LNHDA and SQIVND (reference sequence). CDR3 DNA (partial): TGTGCCAGTAGTACCGTCCTAAGACTAGCGGGAGAATTATACAATGAG. Its translation is CASSTVLRLAGELYNE. The CDR3 reads in full as CASSTVLRLAGELYNEQFF.

With regard to this clone: Read data end 3 residues before the CDR3 end; the end is taken from the germline J gene. The V gene is TRBV5-8, the J gene TRBJ2-3, with 14 bases fitting TRBD2. The germline V gene has CDR1 SGHTS and CDR2 YDEGEE. This CDR3 is 14 amino acids long. Here the CDR3 reads CASRHRLAGGAQYF. Partial CDR3 DNA: TGTGCCAGCAGGCATAGACTAGCGGGGGGGGCG.

Notes on this clone: The read ends 3 residues shy of where the CDR3 ends; the end is completed using the germline J gene. The chain uses TRBV19 and TRBJ2-5; 9 bases map to TRBD2. CDR1 is LNHDA and CDR2 is SQIVND in the germline V gene (reference sequence). The ends lost 4 bases at V and 4 bases at J; junction bases unmatched: 7. This CDR3 is 15 amino acids long. CDR3 DNA (partial): TGTGCCAGTAGTACCCTTAGCGGGAGTGTAGAGACC. It codes for CASSTLSGSVET. The whole CDR3 sequence reads CASSTLSGSVETQYF.

This clone occurred many times. The CDR3 extends 3 residues past the end of the read, so its final part is completed from the germline J gene. This chain uses TRBV19 with TRBJ2-1; tentatively, D is TRBD2 (6 bases). Trimming stripped 3 bases from V and 8 bases from J, with 11 bases between. CDR1 is LNHDA, CDR2 SQIVND, per germline (reference sequence). This CDR3 has 13 amino acids. This chain's CDR3 is CASSISGLYEQFF. CDR3 bases read: TGTGCCAGTAGTATCAGCGGGTTATATGAG.

This clone was seen repeatedly, ten times or more. Read data end 3 residues before the CDR3 end; the end is taken from the germline J gene. The chain joins TRBV11-3 to TRBJ2-1; D is unclear. Germline lookup yields CDR1 SGHNT and CDR2 YENEEA. V lost 1 base to trimming and J lost 6 bases, with 7 bases between them. The CDR3 runs to 13 residues. The CDR3 spells CASSLGASNEQFF. The CDR3 bases that were read are TGTGCCAGCAGCTTAGGGGCAAGCAATGAG.

This clone appeared a few times. The sequenced fragment ends 3 residues before the CDR3 boundary, so the rest is inferred from the germline J gene. J is TRBJ1-1 and V is TRBV7-9; no clear D. V dropped 5 bases and J dropped 1 base, with 8 bases sitting between them. Germline V gene sequence: CDR1 SEHNR, CDR2 FQNEAQ (reference sequence). The CDR3 totals 13 residues. This CDR3 reads CASSQERNTEAFF. Incomplete CDR3 DNA: TGTGCCAGCAGCCAGGAACGGAACACTGAA.

There are many counts of this clone. The sequence runs out 3 residues before the end of the CDR3; the remainder is reconstructed from the germline J gene. The chain links TRBV20-1 to TRBJ2-3; 9 nucleotides align to TRBD1. CDR3 length: 11 amino acids. J was trimmed by 6 bases and V by 8 bases; bases with no gene match: 3. The germline V gene encodes CDR1 DFQATT and CDR2 SNEGSKA (reference sequence). The CDR3: CSPGQGDTQYF. The sequenced CDR3 bases are TGCAGTCCAGGACAGGGGGATACG.

Ten or more counts support this clone. Coverage ceases 3 residues before the CDR3 finishes, and the germline J gene fills in the end. The genes are TRBV5-1 and TRBJ1-2, with 7 bases identical to TRBD1. The trim removed 3 bases at V and 6 bases at J, leaving 8 bases unmatched. Germline V gene data show CDR1 as SGHRS and CDR2 as YFSETQ. CDR3 length: 14 amino acids. The CDR3 reads CASSSRDSKDGYTF. The DNA read from the CDR3 is TGCGCCAGCAGCTCGAGGGACAGTAAAGATGGC.

Comment on this clone: The observed sequence ends 3 residues before the CDR3 terminus, with the missing tail filled in from the germline J gene. The V call is TRBV7-3, the J call TRBJ2-1, with a weak D call TRBD2 (7 bases). Trimming removed 4 bases at V and 4 bases at J, with 14 bases between. Germline CDR1 SGHTA, CDR2 FQGTGA. This CDR3 is built from 15 residues. The CDR3 DNA, read in part, is TGTGCCAGCAGCTCGAGGGGGGGACAATACAATGAG. Translation: CASSSRGGQYNE. The complete CDR3 protein is CASSSRGGQYNEQFF. Supplemented by reference TRBV7-3 and TRBJ2-1, the full variable domain reads GAGVSQTPSNKVTEKGKYVELRCDPISGHTALYWYRQSLGQGPEFLIYFQGTGAADDSGLPNDRFFAVRPEGSVSTLKIQRTERGDSAVYLCASSSRGGQYNEQFFGPGTRLTVL.

This clone was picked up many times. Read coverage stops 3 residues before the CDR3 terminus; the germline J gene supplies the remainder. This chain joins TRBV18 and TRBJ1-1; 9 bases agree with TRBD1. CDR3 size: 14 residues. Germline V gene lookup returns CDR1 KGHSH and CDR2 LQKENI. This CDR3 reads CASSLGPGQGEAFF. CDR3 DNA (partial): TGTGCCAGCTCGCTTGGGCCGGGACAGGGCGAA.

The sample holds many counts of this clone. The DNA ends 3 residues before the CDR3 does, and the rest of the CDR3 is filled in from the germline J gene. V usage is TRBV7-9 and J usage is TRBJ2-7, with 9 nucleotides matching TRBD2. V was pared by 1 base and J by 6 bases, with 7 bases of the junction left unmatched. CDR1 is SEHNR, CDR2 FQNEAQ, per germline (reference sequence). CDR3 length equals 15 residues. CDR3 sequence reads: CASSLDNGLAFEQYF. Partial CDR3 DNA: TGTGCCAGCAGCTTAGACAATGGACTAGCGTTCGAG.

This clone has a count of ten or more. The read is 3 residues too short to cover the CDR3 end, so that end is filled in from the germline J gene. The chain has TRBV15 and TRBJ1-6; TRBD1 is a possible D gene (5 bases). This CDR3 contains 16 residues. Per the germline V gene, CDR1 is LNHNV and CDR2 is YYDKDF (reference sequence). The germline V and J ends were trimmed by 4 bases and 5 bases, with 15 bases remaining between them. The CDR3 DNA, read in part, is TGTGCCACCAGCACCACCCAGGGATTCGATAATTCACCC. Its protein product is CATSTTQGFDNSP. The CDR3, in full, reads CATSTTQGFDNSPLHF.